Listed here are 29 T cell receptor beta chains from one sample, sequenced in a study of neurological immune-mediated disorders. TCRdb re-derived calls from the 5' RACE reads in MiXCR, one entry per CDR3 protein. This repertoire shows around 70,000 distinct CDR3 sequences, 3.2% found once; its top ten account for about 5.5%. Sequenced material: PBMCs. The source of these receptors is a woman aged 45 to 65 with multiple sclerosis.

This clonotype came up many times. The rearrangement links TRBV24-1 to TRBJ2-1; unclear D gene. CDR1 is KGHDR, CDR2 SFDVKD, per germline. The V end was cut by 4 bases, the J end by 5 bases, with 11 bases between. The CDR3 is 14 residues long. CDR3 protein: CATSDPALNNEQFF. As DNA, the CDR3 is TGTGCCACCAGTGACCCCGCGCTGAACAATGAGCAGTTCTTC.

This clonotype was detected ten times or more. The genes are TRBV21-1 and TRBJ2-7. TRBV21-1 counts as a pseudogene. This CDR3 is 12 amino acids long. The CDR3 coding sequence is TGTGCCAGCCCTAAAAAATACTACGAGCAGTACGTC. Translated: CASPKKYYEQYV.

Many counts were recorded for this clonotype. The CDR3 nucleotides are TGTGCCAGCAGTGAGAACAGGGTAAACTACGAGCAGTACTTC. It specifies CASSENRVNYEQYF. The chain combines TRBV2 with TRBJ2-7, with a possible D match to TRBD1 (6 bases). The germline V and J ends were trimmed by 3 bases and 3 bases, with 12 bases remaining between them. There are 14 residues in the CDR3. CDR1 and CDR2 from the germline V gene are SNHLY and FYNNEI.

This clonotype has ten or more counts. The V call is TRBV7-2, the J call TRBJ2-6, with D unclear. The CDR3 is 17 amino acids. Trimming removed 3 bases at V and 0 bases at J, with 12 bases between. The germline V gene encodes CDR1 SGHTA and CDR2 FQGNSA. The CDR3 reads CASSFGAPSSGANVLTF. CDR3 nucleotide sequence: TGTGCCAGCAGCTTCGGTGCCCCTAGCTCTGGGGCCAACGTCCTGACTTTC.

The chain joins TRBV5-1 to TRBJ2-7, with D unresolved. This CDR3 region has 12 residues. Germline assignment: CDR1 SGHRS and CDR2 YFSETQ. Trimming took 4 bases from V and 6 from J, leaving 11 bases between them. CDR3 sequence (DNA): TGCGCCAGCAGCCCGACCTTGGGCGAGCAGTACTTC. Protein product: CASSPTLGEQYF.

This clonotype was observed at least ten times. The V gene is TRBV6-6, the J gene TRBJ2-7, with TRBD1 matching 8 bases. There are 16 residues in the CDR3. Germline V gives CDR1 MNHNY, CDR2 SVGAGI (reference sequence). Losses at the gene ends were 6 bases for V and 0 bases for J; bases not matched to a gene: 10. CDR3 in amino acids: CASSSLRQGSSYEQYV. CDR3 in DNA: TGTGCCAGCAGCTCCTTAAGACAGGGGAGCTCCTACGAGCAGTACGTC.

In this sample, this clonotype turned up many times. The chain employs TRBV20-1 and TRBJ2-3, with 10 bases aligning to TRBD2. Germline lookup yields CDR1 DFQATT and CDR2 SNEGSKA (reference sequence). The CDR3 sequence is 17 residues long. V lost 1 base to trimming and J lost 4 bases; unmatched junction nucleotides: 11. The CDR3 here is CSARGFLLAGMADTQYF. In DNA form, the CDR3 reads TGCAGTGCTAGAGGGTTCCTACTAGCGGGAATGGCAGATACGCAGTATTTT.

This clonotype was picked up many times. The chain uses TRBV7-3 and TRBJ2-3; TRBD2 matches 10 bases. Trimming cost V 1 base and J 0 bases; bases outside gene matches: 4. Germline V lookup: CDR1 SGHTA, CDR2 FQGTGA. This CDR3 comprises 17 residues. The CDR3: CASSLMATSGSTDTQYF. CDR3 sequence (DNA): TGTGCCAGCAGCTTAATGGCGACTAGCGGGAGCACAGATACGCAGTATTTT.

This clonotype showed up many times. The chain uses TRBV20-1 and TRBJ2-1; D unclear. CDR1 and CDR2 from the germline V gene are DFQATT and SNEGSKA (reference sequence). The V end was cut by 1 base, the J end by 3 bases, with 10 bases between. The length of the CDR3 is 14 residues. CDR3 in amino acids: CSARVAIHYNEQFF. The CDR3 bases are TGCAGTGCTAGAGTGGCTATCCACTACAATGAGCAGTTCTTC.

With respect to this clonotype: This may come from a read error, since a much larger clone is one base off. The V call is TRBV29-1, the J call TRBJ2-3; D ambiguous. Germline V gene sequence: CDR1 SQVTM, CDR2 ANQGSEA. Trimming removed 7 bases at V and 2 bases at J, with 7 bases between. CDR3 length: 11 amino acids. CDR3 in DNA: TGCAGCGGTATGGTCACAGATACGCAGTATTTT. Residues: CSGMVTDTQYF.

This clonotype was observed many times. The CDR3 region is CASSQERLQGGTQYF. The CDR3 DNA is TGCGCCAGCAGCCAAGAACGACTACAGGGGGGTACGCAGTATTTT. The gene calls are TRBV4-1 and TRBJ2-3, with TRBD1 identical over 8 bases. Trimming removed 0 bases from V and 8 bases from J; junction bases left unmatched: 7. The length of the CDR3 is 15 residues. Germline V gene lookup returns CDR1 MGHRA and CDR2 YSYEKL.

This clonotype was seen repeatedly, ten times or more. V gene TRBV2 combines with J gene TRBJ1-1; D is unclear. Germline V gene lookup returns CDR1 SNHLY and CDR2 FYNNEI. The germline V and J ends were trimmed by 10 bases and 5 bases, with 20 bases remaining between them. The CDR3 runs 14 residues. The CDR3 loop is CATMTRAYVTEAFF. The CDR3 nucleotides are TGTGCCACCATGACCCGGGCGTATGTAACTGAAGCTTTCTTT.

This clonotype was found many times. The CDR3 bases are TGTGCCATCAGTGAGTACAGGCAGGCGCCACAAGAGACCCAGTACTTC. It encodes CAISEYRQAPQETQYF. V gene TRBV10-3 combines with J gene TRBJ2-5, with D perhaps TRBD1 (5 bases). Per the germline V gene, CDR1 is ENHRY and CDR2 is SYGVKD. V gave up 1 base and J gave up 2 bases, with 14 bases separating them. The CDR3 loop spans 16 amino acids.

There are many counts of this clonotype. CDR3: CASSLGGVYGYTF. DNA for the CDR3: TGTGCCAGCAGCTTAGGGGGCGTCTATGGCTACACCTTC. The chain uses TRBV7-2 and TRBJ1-2, with a possible D match to TRBD1 (5 bases). Germline V lookup: CDR1 SGHTA, CDR2 FQGNSA. Trimming cost V 1 base and J 4 bases, with 7 bases left between them. The length of the CDR3 is 13 residues.

This clonotype was seen ten or more times. The gene calls are TRBV6-5 and TRBJ2-4; D uncertain. Germline V gives CDR1 MNHEY, CDR2 SVGAGI. The CDR3 sequence is 15 residues long. V lost 2 bases, J lost 3 bases, and 11 bases lay in between. CDR3 DNA sequence: TGTGCCAGCAGTTACCTCAGCAAGGACAAAAACATTCAGTACTTC. Encoded protein: CASSYLSKDKNIQYF.

This clonotype has a count of ten or more. The chain joins TRBV7-9 to TRBJ2-1; TRBD2 aligns across 7 bases. The CDR3 is 14 residues long. CDR1 SEHNR and CDR2 FQNEAQ come from the germline V gene (reference sequence). After removal of 3 bases from V and 8 bases from J, the junction contained 7 bases not matched to a gene. Here the CDR3 DNA reads TGTGCCAGCAGCTTCTCGGCGGGGGTCGATGAGCAGTTCTTC. Its translation: CASSFSAGVDEQFF. The full variable domain, in which reference TRBV7-9 and TRBJ2-1 provide the parts outside the CDR3, is DTGVSQNPRHKITKRGQNVTFRCDPISEHNRLYWYRQTLGQGPEFLTYFQNEAQLEKSRLLSDRFSAERPKGSFSTLEIQRTEQGDSAMYLCASSFSAGVDEQFFGPGTRLTVL.

This rearrangement joins TRBV7-2 to TRBJ1-6; a possible D gene is TRBD1 (5 bases). Trimming removed 5 bases from V and 14 bases from J, with 16 bases in between. CDR1 and CDR2 (germline): SGHTA, FQGNSA. CDR3 length: 13 amino acids. DNA for the CDR3: TGTGCCAGCAGCAGCTACAGGAGTGGGGCCCTCCACTTT. Translated, it gives CASSSYRSGALHF.

Many counts were recorded for this clonotype. This sequence joins TRBV18 and TRBJ2-7; tentatively, D is TRBD1 or TRBD2 (5 bases each). The CDR3 is 14 residues long. Germline V gives CDR1 KGHSH, CDR2 LQKENI. The ends were cut back, 2 bases at V and 4 bases at J, with 12 bases in the middle. The CDR3 DNA reads as TGTGCCAGCTCACCAGGGACGGCACATTACGAGCAGTACGTC. It yields the protein CASSPGTAHYEQYV.

This clonotype was recorded many times. The CDR3 nucleotides read TGTGCCAGTAGTGTCGGGGCTAGCGGGAGCAATGAGCAGTTCTTC. This gives the protein CASSVGASGSNEQFF. The chain carries TRBV19 and TRBJ2-1; 10 positions agree with TRBD2. The V gene's germline CDR1 is LNHDA and CDR2 SQIVND (reference sequence). The CDR3 spans 15 residues. With V trimmed by 5 bases and J by 6 bases, 7 bases remained unmatched. The full variable domain, rest sourced from reference TRBV19 and TRBJ2-1, is DGGITQSPKYLFRKEGQNVTLSCEQNLNHDAMYWYRQDPGQGLRLIYYSQIVNDFQKGDIAEGYSVSREKKESFPLTVTSAQKNPTAFYLCASSVGASGSNEQFFGPGTRLTVL.

This clonotype was found many times. The rearrangement uses TRBV20-1 and TRBJ1-5; D not certain. This CDR3 is built from 15 residues. Trimming cost V 5 bases and J 0 bases, with 14 bases left between them. Germline values: CDR1 DFQATT, CDR2 SNEGSKA (reference sequence). In DNA, the CDR3 is TGCAGTGCTGAAAGCCGGGAACATAGCAATCAGCCCCAGCATTTT. The encoded protein is CSAESREHSNQPQHF.

This clonotype was seen repeatedly, ten times or more. V is TRBV7-6 and J is TRBJ2-7; 13 bases are a match to TRBD2. There are 16 residues in the CDR3. The V segment lost 5 bases and the J segment 5 bases; nucleotides outside the gene matches: 9. From germline, CDR1 is SGHVS and CDR2 FNYEAQ. CDR3 sequence reads: CASSRTSGSVTHEQYF. The CDR3 nucleotides read TGTGCCAGCAGCCGGACTAGCGGGAGTGTTACCCACGAGCAGTACTTC.

This clonotype was recorded at least ten times. V and J are TRBV5-8 and TRBJ2-1, with TRBD1 matching 7 bases. This CDR3 contains 21 residues. Germline loops: CDR1 SGHTS, CDR2 YDEGEE. The V segment lost 0 bases and the J segment 4 bases; nucleotides outside the gene matches: 22. CDR3 loop: CASSLGYQIYPPGQIYNEQFF. DNA for the CDR3: TGTGCCAGCAGCTTGGGATATCAAATTTACCCGCCGGGACAGATATACAATGAGCAGTTCTTC.

This clonotype was seen at least ten times. The V call is TRBV20-1, the J call TRBJ2-7; TRBD2 matches at 14 bases. CDR3 length: 17 amino acids. The germline gives CDR1 DFQATT, CDR2 SNEGSKA (reference sequence). V trimming: 6 bases; J trimming: 6 bases; junction bases outside the gene matches: 16. The CDR3 protein is CSAGGLAGVRPSREQYF. The CDR3 DNA follows: TGCAGTGCCGGGGGACTAGCGGGAGTCAGGCCCAGTCGCGAGCAGTACTTC.

Many counts were recorded for this clonotype. A read error may be the cause here, since a much bigger clone is one base away. DNA for the CDR3: TGTGCCATCAGCGGAAAGGGAGACACTGAAGCTTTCTTT. Its protein product is CAISGKGDTEAFF. This chain uses TRBV10-3 with TRBJ1-1; D is uncertain. Germline values: CDR1 ENHRY, CDR2 SYGVKD. The CDR3 is made up of 13 amino acids. Trimming left V 6 bases short and J 3 bases short, with 11 bases between.

The sample holds many counts of this clonotype. This chain uses TRBV7-2 with TRBJ2-7; TRBD2 agrees at 7 bases. The J segment lost 3 bases and the V segment lost 4 bases, leaving 9 bases of the junction unmatched. CDR3 size: 15 residues. Germline CDR1 and CDR2: SGHTA and FQGNSA. The CDR3 here is CASSSWGGPGYEQYF. CDR3 in DNA: TGTGCCAGCAGCTCCTGGGGAGGGCCTGGCTACGAGCAGTACTTC.

Ten or more counts support this clonotype. The chain joins TRBV4-1 to TRBJ1-5; TRBD1 might be the D (6 bases). Germline CDR1 and CDR2: MGHRA and YSYEKL. V was shortened by 5 bases and J by 2 bases, with 13 bases between the two germline ends. The CDR3 runs 15 residues. The CDR3 DNA sequence: TGCGCCAGCAGCTCAAGAGAGGGGGGCAATCAGCCCCAGCATTTT. Amino acid sequence: CASSSREGGNQPQHF.

The table lists this clonotype with many counts. The chain has TRBV10-3 and TRBJ2-7; TRBD1 matches 10 bases. Germline CDR1 and CDR2: ENHRY and SYGVKD. The CDR3 consists of 17 residues. Trimming took 0 bases from V and 3 from J; bases not matched to a gene: 8. The CDR3 DNA follows: TGTGCCATCAGTGAGTCGAGGGGACAGGGGAGAATCTACGAGCAGTACGTC. Protein: CAISESRGQGRIYEQYV.

This clonotype was counted ten times or more. The V call is TRBV20-1, the J call TRBJ1-5, with D possibly TRBD1 on 5 matching bases. The CDR3 has 16 residues. Germline V gene sequence: CDR1 DFQATT, CDR2 SNEGSKA (reference sequence). Trimming stripped 3 bases from V and 2 bases from J, with 17 bases between. This chain's CDR3 is CSARGRRGRGNQPQHF. Written as DNA, the CDR3 is TGCAGTGCTAGGGGAAGGAGGGGCCGGGGCAATCAGCCCCAGCATTTT.

In this sample, this clonotype turned up many times. CDR3 bases: TGCAGTGCTAGAAAGGGACCAGCCTACGAGCAGTACGTC. It yields the protein CSARKGPAYEQYV. J is TRBJ2-7 and V is TRBV20-1; D assignment may be TRBD1 or TRBD2 (5 bases each). The germline V gene encodes CDR1 DFQATT and CDR2 SNEGSKA (reference sequence). The V and J ends lost 2 bases and 2 bases respectively, with 10 bases between them. The CDR3 is made up of 13 amino acids.